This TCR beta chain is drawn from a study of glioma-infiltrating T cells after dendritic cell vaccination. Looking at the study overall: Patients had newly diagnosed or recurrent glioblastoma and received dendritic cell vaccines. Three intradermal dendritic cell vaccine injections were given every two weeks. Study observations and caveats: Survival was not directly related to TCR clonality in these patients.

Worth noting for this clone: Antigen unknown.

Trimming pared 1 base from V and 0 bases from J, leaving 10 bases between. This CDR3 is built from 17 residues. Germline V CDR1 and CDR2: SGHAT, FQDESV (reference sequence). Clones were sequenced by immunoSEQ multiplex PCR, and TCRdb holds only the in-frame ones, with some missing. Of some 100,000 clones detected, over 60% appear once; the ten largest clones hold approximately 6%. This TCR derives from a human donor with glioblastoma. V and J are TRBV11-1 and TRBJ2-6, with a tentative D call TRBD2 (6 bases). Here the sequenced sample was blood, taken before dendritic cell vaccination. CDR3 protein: CASSLGGILSGANVLTF. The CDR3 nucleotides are TGTGCCAGCAGCTTAGGCGGGATTCTCTCTGGGGCCAACGTCCTGACTTTC.